The clone carrying this T cell receptor (beta chain) was detected a few times. Its antigen is still unknown. Trimming cost V 4 bases and J 0 bases; bases outside gene matches: 7. This CDR3 has 18 residues. Per the germline V gene, CDR1 is SGHRS and CDR2 is YFSETQ. This sample is part of a study of beta chain features in type 1 diabetes. Whole-study results and caveats: Among all four CD4+ subsets, Type 1 diabetes patients had TCRB CDR3s that were moderately but significantly shorter. Patients' naive, central memory and regulatory TCRB repertoires appeared more alike than those of healthy donors.

Since all of the isolated RNA was reverse transcribed, expressed TCRB transcripts were what got sequenced. Measured with immunoSEQ multiplex PCR; TCRdb has only the in-frame clones, and not every one. The repertoire consists of under 350,000 clones, with roughly an eighth occurring once and the leading ten covering around 0.016%. V gene TRBV5-1 combines with J gene TRBJ2-4, with 13 nucleotides matching TRBD2. This sequence was found in a man aged 25-45 years with type 1 diabetes. The source material was naive CD4+ T cells from blood. The CDR3 sequence: CASSGGLAGLLAKNIQYF. Written as DNA, the CDR3 is TGCGCCAGCAGCGGGGGACTAGCGGGGCTACTAGCCAAAAACATTCAGTACTTC.